This T cell receptor beta chain was observed in a study of blood T cell repertoires in COVID-19. Study in general: From T cells, B-cell-depleted T cells, or PBMCs came the material, which was cDNA or gDNA.

V was clipped by 6 bases and J by 4 bases, with 22 bases between them. The CDR3 extends over 17 amino acids. Per germline, CDR1 SNHLY and CDR2 FYNNEI. TCRdb's table, derived via immunoSEQ multiplex PCR, lists solely in-frame clones and lacks some. This table holds hundreds of thousands of clones, about 89% found once. One Seattle source followed patients from active infection through their disease course. The source of this sequence is a woman in her 50s with COVID-19, enrolled during active disease. V gene TRBV2 combines with J gene TRBJ2-1; D possibly corresponds to TRBD2 (6 bases). Sequencing used peripheral blood. CDR3 in DNA: TGTGCCAGCAGCCTAGGCGGGGTACGAGGCGGGTACAATGAGCAGTTCTTC. This codes for CASSLGGVRGGYNEQFF.